The source of this TCR beta chain is a study of cytomegalovirus exposure and HLA in healthy donors. To note about this clone: Its target is unknown.

In nominal health when sampled, donors likely had unrecorded immune exposures nonetheless. PCR employed 60 Vbeta and 13 Jbeta primers. Assay used: immunoSEQ multiplex PCR; TCRdb lists only in-frame clones, some missing. The data contain 160,000 or so clones, under 85% of them singletons. Germline loops: CDR1 LNHDA, CDR2 SQIVND (reference sequence). This CDR3 contains 14 residues. V was shortened by 7 bases and J by 1 base, with 11 bases between the two germline ends. Study-level points and caveats: Analyses of presence/absence relied on an assumption of roughly uniform sequencing depth across donors.

The TCR was taken from a woman aged 25 to 39 in good health and CMV-seronegative. Input material: PBMCs. The J gene is TRBJ1-5, the V gene TRBV19; TRBD1 is a possible D gene (5 bases). CDR3 residues: CASKRPGSNQPQHF. The CDR3 DNA reads as TGTGCCAGTAAAAGGCCAGGGAGCAATCAGCCCCAGCATTTT.